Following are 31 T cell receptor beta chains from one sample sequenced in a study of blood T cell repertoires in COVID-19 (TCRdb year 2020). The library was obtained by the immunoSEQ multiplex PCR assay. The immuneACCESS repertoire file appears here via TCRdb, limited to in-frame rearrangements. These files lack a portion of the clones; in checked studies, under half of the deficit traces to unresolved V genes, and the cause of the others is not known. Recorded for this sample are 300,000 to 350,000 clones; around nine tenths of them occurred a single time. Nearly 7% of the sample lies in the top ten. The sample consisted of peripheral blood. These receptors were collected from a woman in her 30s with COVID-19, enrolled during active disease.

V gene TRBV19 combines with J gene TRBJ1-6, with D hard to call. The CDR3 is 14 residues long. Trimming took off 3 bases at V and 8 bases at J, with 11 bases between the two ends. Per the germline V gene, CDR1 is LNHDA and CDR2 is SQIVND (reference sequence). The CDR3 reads CASSILLGDSPLHF. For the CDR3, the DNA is TGTGCCAGTAGTATCCTGCTCGGGGATTCACCCCTCCACTTT.

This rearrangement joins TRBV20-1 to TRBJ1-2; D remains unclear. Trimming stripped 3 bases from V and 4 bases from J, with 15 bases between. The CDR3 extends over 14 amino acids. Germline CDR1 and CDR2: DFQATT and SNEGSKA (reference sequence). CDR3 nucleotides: TGCAGTGCTAGTAGCCCGGGAGAGGTCTATGGCTACACCTTC. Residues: CSASSPGEVYGYTF.

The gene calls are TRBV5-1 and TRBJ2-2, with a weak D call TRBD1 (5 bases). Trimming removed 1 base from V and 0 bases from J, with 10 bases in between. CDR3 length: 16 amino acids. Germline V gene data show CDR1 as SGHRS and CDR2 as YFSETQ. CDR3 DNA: TGCGCCAGCAGCTTGAATCCAGGGACGAACACCGGGGAGCTGTTTTTT. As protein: CASSLNPGTNTGELFF.

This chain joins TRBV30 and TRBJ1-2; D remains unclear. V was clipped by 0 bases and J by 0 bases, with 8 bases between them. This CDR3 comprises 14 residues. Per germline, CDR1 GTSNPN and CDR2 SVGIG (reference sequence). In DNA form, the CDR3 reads TGTGCCTGGAGTGTGAGGAGGGCTAACTATGGCTACACCTTC. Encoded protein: CAWSVRRANYGYTF.

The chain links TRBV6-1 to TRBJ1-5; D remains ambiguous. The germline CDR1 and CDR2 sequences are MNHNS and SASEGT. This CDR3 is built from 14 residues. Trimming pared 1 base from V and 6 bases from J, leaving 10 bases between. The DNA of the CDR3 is TGTGCCAGCAGTGAAGGCCCCGCGGCTCAGCCCCAGCATTTT. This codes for CASSEGPAAQPQHF.

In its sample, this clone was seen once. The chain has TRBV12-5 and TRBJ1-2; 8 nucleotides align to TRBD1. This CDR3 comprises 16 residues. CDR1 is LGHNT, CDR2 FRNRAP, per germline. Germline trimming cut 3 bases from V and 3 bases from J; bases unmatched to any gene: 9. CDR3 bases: TGTGCTAGTGGTTTAGGGACAGGCCGAGGCTACTATGGCTACACCTTC. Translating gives CASGLGTGRGYYGYTF.

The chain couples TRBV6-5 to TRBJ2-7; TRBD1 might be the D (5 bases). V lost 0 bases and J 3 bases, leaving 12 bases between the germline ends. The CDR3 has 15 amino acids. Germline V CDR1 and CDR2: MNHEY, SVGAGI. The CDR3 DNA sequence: TGTGCCAGCAGTTACTCTACGTCACAGGTCTACGAGCAGTACTTC. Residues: CASSYSTSQVYEQYF.

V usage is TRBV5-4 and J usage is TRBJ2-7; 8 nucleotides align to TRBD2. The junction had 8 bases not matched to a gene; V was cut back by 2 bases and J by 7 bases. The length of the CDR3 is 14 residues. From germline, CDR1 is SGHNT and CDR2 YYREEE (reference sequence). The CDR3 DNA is TGTGCCAGCAGCTTCGGGGGGGCGCGGGGAGAGCAGTACTTC. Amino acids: CASSFGGARGEQYF.

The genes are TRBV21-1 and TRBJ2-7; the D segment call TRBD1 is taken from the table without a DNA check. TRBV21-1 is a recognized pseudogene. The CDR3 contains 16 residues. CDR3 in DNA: TGTGCCAGCAGTCCCCTTAGGGGGAAGAGCTCCTACGAGCAGTACTTC. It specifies CASSPLRGKSSYEQYF.

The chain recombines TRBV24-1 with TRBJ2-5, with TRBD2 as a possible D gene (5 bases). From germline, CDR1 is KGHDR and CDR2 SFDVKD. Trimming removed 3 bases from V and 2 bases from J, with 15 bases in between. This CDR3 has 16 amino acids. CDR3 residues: CATSDPLGERQETQYF. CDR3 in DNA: TGTGCCACCAGTGATCCCCTAGGAGAGCGGCAAGAGACCCAGTACTTC.

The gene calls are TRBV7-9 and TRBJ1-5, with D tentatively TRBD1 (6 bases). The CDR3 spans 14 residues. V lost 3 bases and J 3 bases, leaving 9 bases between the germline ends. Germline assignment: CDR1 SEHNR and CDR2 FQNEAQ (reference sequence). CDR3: CASSFTGPNQPQHF. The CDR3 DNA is TGTGCCAGCAGCTTCACAGGGCCCAATCAGCCCCAGCATTTT.

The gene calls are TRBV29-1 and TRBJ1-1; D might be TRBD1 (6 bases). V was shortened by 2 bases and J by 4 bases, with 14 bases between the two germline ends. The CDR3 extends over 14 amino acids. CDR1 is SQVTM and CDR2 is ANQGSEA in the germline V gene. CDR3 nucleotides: TGCAGCGTTGAACGGAGCTCCAGGGGCACTGAAGCTTTCTTT. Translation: CSVERSSRGTEAFF.

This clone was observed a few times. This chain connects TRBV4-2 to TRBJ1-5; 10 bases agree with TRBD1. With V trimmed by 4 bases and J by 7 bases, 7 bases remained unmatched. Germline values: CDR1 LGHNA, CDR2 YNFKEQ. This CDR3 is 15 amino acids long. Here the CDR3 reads CASSPDRGNGQPQHF. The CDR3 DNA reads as TGTGCCAGCAGCCCGGACAGGGGGAACGGGCAGCCCCAGCATTTT.

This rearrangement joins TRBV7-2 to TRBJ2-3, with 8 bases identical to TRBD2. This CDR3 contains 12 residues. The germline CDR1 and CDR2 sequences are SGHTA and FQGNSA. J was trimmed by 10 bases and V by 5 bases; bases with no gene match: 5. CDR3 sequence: CASSLGLAPQYF. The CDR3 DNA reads TGTGCCAGCAGCCTCGGACTAGCCCCGCAGTATTTT.

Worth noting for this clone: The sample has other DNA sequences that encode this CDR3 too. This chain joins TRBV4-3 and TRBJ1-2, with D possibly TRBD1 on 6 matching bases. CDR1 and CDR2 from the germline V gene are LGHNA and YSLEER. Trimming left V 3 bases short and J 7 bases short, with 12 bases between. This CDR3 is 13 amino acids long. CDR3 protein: CASSQNREGGYTF. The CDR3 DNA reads TGCGCCAGCAGCCAGAACAGGGAAGGTGGCTACACCTTC.

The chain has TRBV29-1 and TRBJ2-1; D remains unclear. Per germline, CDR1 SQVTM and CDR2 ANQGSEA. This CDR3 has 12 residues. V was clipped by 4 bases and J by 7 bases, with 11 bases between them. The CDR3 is CSVAGAVNEQFF. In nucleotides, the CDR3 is TGCAGCGTTGCCGGAGCCGTGAATGAGCAGTTCTTC.

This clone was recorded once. This chain's CDR3 is CSASLAGTVGNQPQHF. In DNA form, the CDR3 reads TGCAGCGCTTCCCTGGCGGGGACAGTTGGCAATCAGCCCCAGCATTTT. The chain uses TRBV29-1 and TRBJ1-5; 7 positions agree with TRBD1. Germline trimming cut 7 bases from V and 2 bases from J; bases unmatched to any gene: 14. This CDR3 is built from 16 residues. Germline V gene sequence: CDR1 SQVTM, CDR2 ANQGSEA.

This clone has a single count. The CDR3 is CALRWDSTDTQYF. The CDR3 DNA reads TGTGCCCTGCGGTGGGACAGTACAGATACGCAGTATTTT. This chain connects TRBV9 to TRBJ2-3; 7 bases are shared with TRBD1. The trim removed 10 bases at V and 3 bases at J, leaving 8 bases unmatched. CDR1 and CDR2 from the germline V gene are SGDLS and YYNGEE. This CDR3 has 13 residues.

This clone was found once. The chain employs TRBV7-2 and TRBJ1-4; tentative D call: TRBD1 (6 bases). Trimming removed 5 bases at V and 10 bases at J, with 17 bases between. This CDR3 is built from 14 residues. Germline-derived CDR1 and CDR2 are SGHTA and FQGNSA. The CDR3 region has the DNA TGTGCCAGCAGCCTTAACAGGGACATCCGAAAACTGTTTTTT. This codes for CASSLNRDIRKLFF.

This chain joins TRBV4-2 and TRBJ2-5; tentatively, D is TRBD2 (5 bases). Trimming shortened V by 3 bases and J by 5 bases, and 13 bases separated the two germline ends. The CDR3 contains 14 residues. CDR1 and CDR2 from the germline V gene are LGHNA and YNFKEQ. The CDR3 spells CASSQPERRETQYF. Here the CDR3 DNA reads TGTGCCAGCAGCCAGCCTGAAAGGAGGGAGACCCAGTACTTC.

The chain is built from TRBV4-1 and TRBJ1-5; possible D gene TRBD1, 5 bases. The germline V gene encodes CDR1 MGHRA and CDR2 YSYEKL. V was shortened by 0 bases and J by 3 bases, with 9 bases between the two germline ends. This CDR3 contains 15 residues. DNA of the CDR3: TGCGCCAGCAGCCAAGAAGGACACTACAATCAGCCCCAGCATTTT. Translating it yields CASSQEGHYNQPQHF.

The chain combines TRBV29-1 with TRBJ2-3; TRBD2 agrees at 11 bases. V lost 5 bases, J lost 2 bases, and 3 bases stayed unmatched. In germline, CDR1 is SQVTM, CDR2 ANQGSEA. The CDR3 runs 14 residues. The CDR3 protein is CSVLLAGVTDTQYF. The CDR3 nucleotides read TGCAGCGTTCTACTAGCGGGGGTCACAGATACGCAGTATTTT.

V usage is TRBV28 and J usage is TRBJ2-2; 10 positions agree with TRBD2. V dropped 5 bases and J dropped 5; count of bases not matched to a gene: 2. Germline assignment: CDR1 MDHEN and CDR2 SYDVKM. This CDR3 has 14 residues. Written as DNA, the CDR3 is TGTGCCAGCAGTCCGGGACTAGCGACCGGGGAGCTGTTTTTT. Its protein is CASSPGLATGELFF.

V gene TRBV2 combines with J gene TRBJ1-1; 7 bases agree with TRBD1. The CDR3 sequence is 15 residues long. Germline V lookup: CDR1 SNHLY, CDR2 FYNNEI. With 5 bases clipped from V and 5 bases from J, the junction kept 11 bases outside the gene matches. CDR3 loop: CASSNNRGAGTEAFF. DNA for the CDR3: TGTGCCAGCAGTAATAACAGGGGAGCTGGGACTGAAGCTTTCTTT.

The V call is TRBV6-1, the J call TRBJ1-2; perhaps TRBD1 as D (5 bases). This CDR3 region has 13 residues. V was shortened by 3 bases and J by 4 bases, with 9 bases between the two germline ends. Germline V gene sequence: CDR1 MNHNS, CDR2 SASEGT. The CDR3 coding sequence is TGTGCCAGCAGTGAGGTCGACAGCTATGGCTACACCTTC. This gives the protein CASSEVDSYGYTF.

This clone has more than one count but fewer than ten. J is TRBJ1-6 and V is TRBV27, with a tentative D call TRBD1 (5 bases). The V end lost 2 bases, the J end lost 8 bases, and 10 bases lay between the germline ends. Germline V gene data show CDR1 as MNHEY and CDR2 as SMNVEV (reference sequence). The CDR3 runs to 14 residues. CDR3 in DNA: TGTGCCAGCAGTTTAAGGGGAGGGGATTCACCCCTCCACTTT. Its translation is CASSLRGGDSPLHF.

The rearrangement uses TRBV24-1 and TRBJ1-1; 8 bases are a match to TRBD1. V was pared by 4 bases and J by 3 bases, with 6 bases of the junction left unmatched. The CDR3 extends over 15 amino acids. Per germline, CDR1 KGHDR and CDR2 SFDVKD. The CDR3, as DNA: TGTGCCACCAGTGACTGGACAGGGAGGGACACTGAAGCTTTCTTT. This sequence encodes CATSDWTGRDTEAFF.

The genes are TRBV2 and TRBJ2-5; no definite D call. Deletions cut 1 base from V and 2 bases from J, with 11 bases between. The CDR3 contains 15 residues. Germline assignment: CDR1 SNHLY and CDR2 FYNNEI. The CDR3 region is CASSEDSVSQETQYF. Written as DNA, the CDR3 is TGTGCCAGCAGTGAAGATTCAGTTTCACAAGAGACCCAGTACTTC.

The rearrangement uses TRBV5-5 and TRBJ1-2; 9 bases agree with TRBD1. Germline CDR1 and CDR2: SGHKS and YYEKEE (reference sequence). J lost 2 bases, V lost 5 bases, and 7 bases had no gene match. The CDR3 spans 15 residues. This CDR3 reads CASRATGQGNYGYTF. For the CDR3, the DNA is TGTGCCAGCAGAGCCACGGGACAGGGAAACTATGGCTACACCTTC.

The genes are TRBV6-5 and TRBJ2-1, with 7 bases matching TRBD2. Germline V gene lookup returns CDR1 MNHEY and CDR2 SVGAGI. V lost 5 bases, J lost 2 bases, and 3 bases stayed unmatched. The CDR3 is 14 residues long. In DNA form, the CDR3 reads TGTGCCAGCAGTAGCGGGACGCCCTACAATGAGCAGTTCTTC. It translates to CASSSGTPYNEQFF.

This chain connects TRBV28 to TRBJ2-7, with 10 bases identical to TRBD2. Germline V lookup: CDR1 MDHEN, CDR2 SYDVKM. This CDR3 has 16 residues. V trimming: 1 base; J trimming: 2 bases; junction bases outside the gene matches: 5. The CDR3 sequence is CASSLSLGTSAYEQYF. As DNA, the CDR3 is TGTGCCAGCAGTTTATCCCTCGGGACTAGCGCCTACGAGCAGTACTTC.